The clone carrying this T cell receptor beta chain was seen only a few times. Its antigen remains unknown. One entry per CDR3 protein, called by TCRdb with MiXCR from the 5' RACE reads. The sample holds around 310,000 distinct CDR3 sequences, about 16% seen once. The CDR3 length is 13 residues. V was pared by 6 bases and J by 0 bases, with 8 bases between. Germline V lookup: CDR1 SQVTM, CDR2 ANQGSEA. This sample stems from a study of T-cell memory formation after mild COVID-19. Turning to the study itself: The TCR clusters were mostly specific to one donor. Regarding the study as a whole: Clones that got smaller from day 15 to 85 had even CD4/CD8, while clones growing later tipped toward CD4+. Some responding clones appeared in pre-infection memory, suggesting cross-reactive memory joined. CD4+ contracting clones were found mainly in CM and EM, and CD8+ ones in EMRA.

The chain combines TRBV29-1 with TRBJ2-2; D possibly corresponds to TRBD1 (5 bases). The sequencing sample was made of PBMCs or a T cell subset sorted from them (not recorded which). The receptor comes from a man in his late teens or twenties who had mild COVID-19 (a few samples of this study predate the infection). Cell type and time point are not known. The CDR3 region is CSVRQPNTGELFF. The CDR3, as DNA: TGCAGCGTCAGACAGCCGAACACCGGGGAGCTGTTTTTT.